This TCR beta chain was identified in a study of T cell responses to AZD1222 COVID-19 vaccine. Measured with immunoSEQ multiplex PCR; TCRdb has only the in-frame clones, and not every one. The sample gives nearly 110,000 clones, roughly 87% of which show up once; approximately 4% is in the top ten. This clone has only one observation. The source is an adult in good health. Sequences were derived from peripheral blood, sampled on day 0 of AZD1222 vaccination.

In DNA, the CDR3 is TGCAGCGTCGACCCTAGAGGAGGTAATGGCTACACCTTC. Translated: CSVDPRGGNGYTF. V gene TRBV29-1 combines with J gene TRBJ1-2; D is ambiguous. V lost 6 bases to trimming and J lost 6 bases, with 17 bases between them. CDR3 length equals 13 residues. CDR1 and CDR2 from the germline V gene are SQVTM and ANQGSEA.